A selection of T cell receptor beta chains follows, all from one sample in a study of memory CD4+ T cells and cytomegalovirus serostatus. Data came from immunoSEQ multiplex PCR; TCRdb stores just in-frame clones and leaves some out. The repertoire consists of tens of thousands of clones, with roughly 80% occurring once and the leading ten covering approximately 0.92%. Sequenced input: memory CD4+ T cells from blood. The receptors come from an adult in good health and CMV-seronegative. Each CDR3 is given without its conserved first and last residue. Each record gives: D gene, V gene, clone size, J gene, CDR3 protein. D genes are given only for firm matches. Clone size appears in some rows only: once, few, many, or a class for an expanded clone.

NA,TRBV18,NA,TRBJ2-7,ASSPTPGAMREQY
NA,TRBV7-9,NA,TRBJ2-3,ASSLLFHTQY
NA,TRBV7-2,NA,TRBJ1-1,ASSPRTEAF
NA,TRBV7-3,NA,TRBJ2-5,ASSLSQGETQY
NA,TRBV2,NA,TRBJ1-3,ASSELVSGNTIY
NA,TRBV7-9,NA,TRBJ1-1,ASSPETGGWTEAF
NA,TRBV4-1,NA,TRBJ1-2,ASSQDRGGYGYT
NA,TRBV30,NA,TRBJ2-3,AWSVGDLLSTDTQY
TRBD2,TRBV4-2,NA,TRBJ2-1,ASSQDELLAGDSEQF
NA,TRBV4-2,NA,TRBJ2-2,ASSQELVTGELF
NA,TRBV4-1,NA,TRBJ2-3,ASSQGRAYLTDTQY
TRBD2,TRBV7-2,NA,TRBJ2-3,ASSLRGGTAGATDTQY
NA,TRBV6-1,NA,TRBJ1-1,ASSETTRGGEAF
NA,TRBV18,NA,TRBJ1-3,ASSPSVYSGNTIY
TRBD2,TRBV27,NA,TRBJ2-3,ASSLSGGRVTDTQY
NA,TRBV9,NA,TRBJ2-1,ASSPRQHYNEQF
NA,TRBV5-1,NA,TRBJ2-1,ASSLQGAINEQF
NA,TRBV29-1,NA,TRBJ1-1,SVEGSPNTEAF
NA,TRBV2,NA,TRBJ1-1,ASSEIKRTTEAF
NA,TRBV9,NA,TRBJ1-1,ASSVDPGTTNTEAF
TRBD2,TRBV9,NA,TRBJ2-5,ASSVGLAGETQY
NA,TRBV10-3,NA,TRBJ1-5,AIRGDESQPQH
TRBD1,TRBV6-1,NA,TRBJ1-3,ASSEGSGGNVRNTIY
NA,TRBV30,NA,TRBJ2-5,AWSGQDQETQY
TRBD1,TRBV6-1,NA,TRBJ1-1,ASSLVDRGNTEAF
NA,TRBV7-6,NA,TRBJ2-3,ASSPVGAGTDTQY
NA,TRBV7-2,NA,TRBJ2-1,ASSLGSPYNEQF
NA,TRBV7-9,NA,TRBJ2-7,ASSLGLGVGY
NA,TRBV30,NA,TRBJ1-4,AWSVGRGSNEKLF
NA,TRBV6-6,once,TRBJ1-1,ASSHTPRNTEAF
NA,TRBV4-1,NA,TRBJ2-3,ASSRYQWADTQY
TRBD1,TRBV28,NA,TRBJ2-3,ASTPGQGFTDTQY
TRBD2,TRBV7-2,NA,TRBJ2-2,ASSPQTNLAGGDTGELF
TRBD1,TRBV9,NA,TRBJ1-2,ASSVATGGAYGYT
TRBD1,TRBV6-1,NA,TRBJ1-2,ASSEEGQGNYGYT
TRBD1,TRBV28,NA,TRBJ1-6,ASSTTGPITLH
NA,TRBV30,NA,TRBJ1-1,AWGQGRGTEAF
NA,TRBV11-1,NA,TRBJ2-3,ASSFNRGTDTQY
TRBD1,TRBV27,NA,TRBJ2-7,ASKTGGTYEQY
NA,TRBV10-1,few,TRBJ2-7,ASSGTGGGSYEQY
NA,TRBV30,few,TRBJ1-1,ASSGFQVNTEAF
TRBD1,TRBV5-1,NA,TRBJ2-7,ASSLTGPLEQY
TRBD1,TRBV10-3,few,TRBJ2-1,AIRPGQGWINEQF
TRBD1,TRBV6-1,NA,TRBJ1-1,ASRLRQGSGAF
TRBD1,TRBV19,few,TRBJ1-2,ASSISQGVGGYT
NA,TRBV30,few,TRBJ1-1,AWSVQSNTEAF
NA,TRBV28,NA,TRBJ2-6,ASSGNLRGTGANVLT
NA,TRBV28,NA,TRBJ2-5,ASSLGRAGGKETQY
NA,TRBV7-2,once,TRBJ2-1,ASSLDPGPGFEQF
TRBD1,TRBV28,NA,TRBJ2-1,ASSTDRGPDNEQF
NA,TRBV29-1,NA,TRBJ1-1,SVDLWGTEAF
NA,TRBV29-1,NA,TRBJ1-2,SVTPTGMGGYT
NA,TRBV5-7,NA,TRBJ1-4,ASSFNEKLF
TRBD2,TRBV5-4,NA,TRBJ2-2,ASSLGGLAGGTAGELF
NA,TRBV6-1,few,TRBJ1-2,ASTDGAPVVYT
TRBD1,TRBV5-4,NA,TRBJ2-1,ASTLGQSSYNEQF
NA,TRBV7-3,NA,TRBJ2-5,ASSPKLGTQY